This T cell receptor (beta chain) was sequenced during a study of OX40 agonist ivuxolimab in advanced cancers. This clone was seen once. Only in-frame clones appear in the TCRdb table, and some are missing; sequencing was by immunoSEQ multiplex PCR. Of 80,000 to 100,000 clones listed, approximately 88% are singletons. Trimming shortened V by 4 bases and J by 9 bases, and 7 bases separated the two germline ends. The CDR3 is made up of 11 amino acids. CDR1 SGHVS and CDR2 FNYEAQ come from the germline V gene. The sequence was obtained from an adult with an advanced solid tumor such as melanoma, head and neck, liver or kidney cancer. The V gene is TRBV7-6, the J gene TRBJ2-1; TRBD2 is a possible D gene (6 bases). The sample in question was CD4+ or CD8+ T cells sorted from blood, obtained in a trial of the OX40 agonist ivuxolimab. The CDR3 is CASSWGVEQFF. CDR3 DNA sequence: TGTGCCAGCAGCTGGGGGGTTGAGCAGTTCTTC. Drawing the rest from reference TRBV7-6 and TRBJ2-1, the complete variable domain is GAGVSQSPRYKVTKRGQDVALRCDPISGHVSLYWYRQALGQGPEFLTYFNYEAQQDKSGLPNDRFSAERPEGSISTLTIQRTEQRDSAMYRCASSWGVEQFFGPGTRLTVL.